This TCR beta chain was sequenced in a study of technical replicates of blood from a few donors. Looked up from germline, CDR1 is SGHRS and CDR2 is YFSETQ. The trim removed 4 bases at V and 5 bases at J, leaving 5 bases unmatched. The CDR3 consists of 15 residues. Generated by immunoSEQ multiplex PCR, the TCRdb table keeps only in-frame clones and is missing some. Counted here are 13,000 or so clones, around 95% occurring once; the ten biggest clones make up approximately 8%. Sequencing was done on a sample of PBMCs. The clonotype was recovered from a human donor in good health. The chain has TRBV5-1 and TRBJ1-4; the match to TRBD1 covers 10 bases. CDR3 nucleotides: TGCGCCAGCAGCGGGCGGACAGGGGGAAATGAAAAACTGTTTTTT. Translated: CASSGRTGGNEKLFF. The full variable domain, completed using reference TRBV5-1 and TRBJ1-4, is KAGVTQTPRYLIKTRGQQVTLSCSPISGHRSVSWYQQTPGQGLQFLFEYFSETQRNKGNFPGRFSGRQFSNSRSEMNVSTLELGDSALYLCASSGRTGGNEKLFFGSGTQLSVL.